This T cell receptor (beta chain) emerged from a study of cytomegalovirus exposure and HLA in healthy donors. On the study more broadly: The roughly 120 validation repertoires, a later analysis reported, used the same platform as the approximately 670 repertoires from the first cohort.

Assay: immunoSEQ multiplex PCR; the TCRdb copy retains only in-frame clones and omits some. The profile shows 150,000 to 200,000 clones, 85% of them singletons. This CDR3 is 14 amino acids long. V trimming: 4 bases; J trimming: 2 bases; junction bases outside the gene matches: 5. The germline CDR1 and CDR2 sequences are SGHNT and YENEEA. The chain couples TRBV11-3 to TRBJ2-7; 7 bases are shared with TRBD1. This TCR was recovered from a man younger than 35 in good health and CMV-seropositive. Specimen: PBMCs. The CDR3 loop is CASSSRDSTYEQYF. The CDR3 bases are TGTGCCAGCAGCTCCCGGGACAGCACCTACGAGCAGTACTTC. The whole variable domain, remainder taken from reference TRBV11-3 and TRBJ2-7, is EAGVVQSPRYKIIEKKQPVAFWCNPISGHNTLYWYLQNLGQGPELLIRYENEEAVDDSQLPKDRFSAERLKGVDSTLKIQPAELGDSAVYLCASSSRDSTYEQYFGPGTRLTVT.